These 12 T cell receptor beta chains originate from one sample sequenced in a study of blood T cell repertoires in COVID-19. Clones were sequenced by immunoSEQ multiplex PCR, and TCRdb holds only the in-frame ones, with some missing. The sample lists 410,000 or so clones; over 75% were seen once. The specimen was peripheral blood. These receptors came from a woman between 40 and 55 years old with COVID-19, enrolled during active disease.

The V and J genes are TRBV4-3 and TRBJ1-4, with D perhaps TRBD1 (5 bases). Germline V lookup: CDR1 LGHNA, CDR2 YSLEER. Trimming left V 4 bases short and J 3 bases short, with 12 bases between. The CDR3 extends over 15 amino acids. The CDR3 spells CASSPTRGANEKLFF. Written as DNA, the CDR3 is TGCGCCAGCAGCCCCACCCGGGGGGCTAATGAAAAACTGTTTTTT.

This sequence joins TRBV6-6 and TRBJ1-2; 8 bases map to TRBD1. Germline CDR1 reads MNHNY; CDR2 reads SVGAGI (reference sequence). The CDR3 runs 14 residues. The ends lost 5 bases at V and 8 bases at J; junction bases unmatched: 10. The CDR3 nucleotides read TGTGCCAGCAGTCAGGGGGCAGAACCCGGGGGCTACACCTTC. It codes for CASSQGAEPGGYTF.

The chain is built from TRBV5-6 and TRBJ2-5; D remains unclear. The ends were cut back, 2 bases at V and 4 bases at J, with 15 bases in the middle. Germline lookup yields CDR1 SGHDT and CDR2 YYEEEE. The CDR3 runs to 15 residues. DNA for the CDR3: TGTGCCAGCAGCTTCGGGTTCGGATCCAGAGAGACCCAGTACTTC. This codes for CASSFGFGSRETQYF.

The chain recombines TRBV6-2 or TRBV6-3 with TRBJ1-1; no clear D gene. The CDR3 consists of 14 residues. CDR1 is MNHEY and CDR2 is SVGEGT in the germline V gene. Trimming shortened V by 2 bases and J by 4 bases, and 11 bases separated the two germline ends. The CDR3 reads CASSYAVGGTEAFF. As DNA, the CDR3 is TGTGCCAGCAGTTACGCCGTCGGTGGCACTGAAGCTTTCTTT.

The CDR3 loop is CASSSGYSTDTQYF. The CDR3 DNA follows: TGTGCCAGTAGTAGCGGGTATAGCACAGATACGCAGTATTTT. This chain connects TRBV19 to TRBJ2-3; weak D call: TRBD2 (5 bases). Trimming pared 4 bases from V and 0 bases from J, leaving 8 bases between. Looked up from germline, CDR1 is LNHDA and CDR2 is SQIVND (reference sequence). The CDR3 is 14 amino acids.

The CDR3, as DNA: TGTGCCAGCTCACGAAGACAGGGGGCTGGAAACACCATATATTTT. Its translation: CASSRRQGAGNTIYF. The rearrangement uses TRBV18 and TRBJ1-3; 9 bases fit TRBD1. The CDR3 runs to 15 residues. Germline CDR1 KGHSH, CDR2 LQKENI. Trimming cost V 4 bases and J 2 bases; bases outside gene matches: 3.

This chain joins TRBV7-9 and TRBJ1-1; a possible D gene is TRBD1 (5 bases). V was cut by 1 base and J by 11 bases, with 14 bases left in between. Germline assignment: CDR1 SEHNR and CDR2 FQNEAQ (reference sequence). This CDR3 comprises 13 residues. The CDR3 bases are TGTGCCAGCAGCTTAGAGGACACCCTTACGGCTTTCTTT. It specifies CASSLEDTLTAFF. Full variable domain (rest looked up from reference TRBV7-9 and TRBJ1-1): DTGVSQNPRHKITKRGQNVTFRCDPISEHNRLYWYRQTLGQGPEFLTYFQNEAQLEKSRLLSDRFSAERPKGSFSTLEIQRTEQGDSAMYLCASSLEDTLTAFFGQGTRLTVV.

The V and J genes are TRBV2 and TRBJ2-3; 9 bases line up with TRBD1. Losses at the gene ends were 7 bases for V and 4 bases for J; bases not matched to a gene: 3. This CDR3 has 13 amino acids. Per the germline V gene, CDR1 is SNHLY and CDR2 is FYNNEI. DNA for the CDR3: TGTGCCAGCAACAGGGGGCGCGCAGATACGCAGTATTTT. Its translation: CASNRGRADTQYF.

The chain links TRBV7-6 to TRBJ1-6; the match to TRBD1 covers 8 bases. The germline V gene encodes CDR1 SGHVS and CDR2 FNYEAQ. CDR3 length: 15 residues. The V gene end was trimmed by 3 bases and the J gene end by 7 bases; junction bases not matched to a gene: 5. CDR3 region: CASSFRTGKNSPLHF. In nucleotides, the CDR3 is TGTGCCAGCAGCTTCCGGACAGGGAAAAATTCACCCCTCCACTTT.

The CDR3 here is CASSKPQGQGGEKLFF. In DNA, the CDR3 is TGTGCCAGCAGTAAACCCCAGGGACAGGGAGGGGAAAAACTGTTTTTT. The chain joins TRBV27 to TRBJ1-4, with TRBD1 matching over 9 bases. CDR3 length equals 16 residues. The germline V gene encodes CDR1 MNHEY and CDR2 SMNVEV (reference sequence). Unmatched junction bases numbered 12, after V lost 5 bases and J lost 8 bases. Variable domain in full (rest from reference TRBV27 and TRBJ1-4): EAQVTQNPRYLITVTGKKLTVTCSQNMNHEYMSWYRQDPGLGLRQIYYSMNVEVTDKGDVPEGYKVSRKEKRNFPLILESPSPNQTSLYFCASSKPQGQGGEKLFFGSGTQLSVL.

The genes are TRBV19 and TRBJ2-2, with D maybe TRBD2 (7 bases). This CDR3 is 15 amino acids long. V was pared by 5 bases and J by 6 bases, with 16 bases between. Per germline, CDR1 LNHDA and CDR2 SQIVND (reference sequence). The CDR3 reads CASSVDREGAGELFF. In nucleotides, the CDR3 is TGTGCCAGTAGTGTGGATAGGGAGGGGGCCGGGGAGCTGTTTTTT. Based on the CDR3 plus reference TRBV19 and TRBJ2-2, the full variable domain is DGGITQSPKYLFRKEGQNVTLSCEQNLNHDAMYWYRQDPGQGLRLIYYSQIVNDFQKGDIAEGYSVSREKKESFPLTVTSAQKNPTAFYLCASSVDREGAGELFFGEGSRLTVL.

The chain employs TRBV6-5 and TRBJ1-3, with 9 bases that match TRBD1. The CDR3 totals 16 residues. Germline CDR1 and CDR2: MNHEY and SVGAGI. The V gene end was trimmed by 1 base and the J gene end by 11 bases; junction bases not matched to a gene: 12. The CDR3 loop reads CASSYFRPGTGIPIYF. DNA for the CDR3: TGTGCCAGCAGTTACTTCAGGCCCGGGACAGGGATCCCCATATATTTT.